Listed below are T cell receptor beta chains from one sample, sequenced in a study of blood T cell repertoires in COVID-19. Data came from immunoSEQ multiplex PCR; TCRdb stores just in-frame clones and leaves some out. The table lists 95,000 to 110,000 clones, about 89% of them singletons. Sequencing was carried out using peripheral blood. These receptor sequences come from a human donor in a cohort sampled during active COVID-19. Both conserved end residues are part of each CDR3. A D gene is named only where the DNA matches it firmly. For some rows the clone size is stated as once, few or many, or as a class when expanded; others skip it.

TRBJ2-1 | once | TRBD2 | TRBV12-5 | CASGSPGTSGYRYNEQFF | TGTGCTAGTGGTTCCCCGGGGACTAGCGGCTACCGGTACAATGAGCAGTTCTTC
TRBJ2-3 | once | NA | TRBV4-1 | CASSRDNGGKGTDTQYF | TGCGCCAGCAGCCGAGACAACGGGGGAAAAGGCACAGATACGCAGTATTTT
TRBJ2-5 | NA | TRBD2 | TRBV2 | CARSRTSGGASPKEETQYF | TGTGCCAGAAGTCGGACTAGCGGGGGGGCTTCCCCCAAGGAGGAGACCCAGTACTTC
TRBJ1-1 | NA | TRBD1 | TRBV28 | CASSSIDRGAFF | TGTGCCAGCAGTTCCATCGACAGGGGGGCTTTCTTT
TRBJ1-5 | NA | NA | TRBV21-1 | CASSKEEYSNQPQHF | TGTGCCAGCAGCAAGGAGGAATATAGCAATCAGCCCCAGCATTTT
TRBJ2-1 | NA | TRBD2 | TRBV11-3 | CASTPRGGGTNEQFF | TGTGCCAGCACCCCCCGGGGCGGGGGGACAAATGAGCAGTTCTTC
TRBJ2-5 | NA | TRBD1 | TRBV5-4 | CASSLGFLTGGEETQYF | TGTGCCAGCAGCTTGGGTTTTTTGACAGGGGGGGAAGAGACCCAGTACTTC
TRBJ2-7 | NA | TRBD2 | TRBV30 | CAWTPGTSRYYEQYF | TGTGCCTGGACCCCCGGGACTAGTCGATACTACGAGCAGTACTTC
TRBJ2-7 | NA | TRBD2 | TRBV28 | CASSPGGGTYEQYF | TGTGCCAGCAGTCCTGGGGGGGGGACCTACGAGCAGTACTTC
TRBJ1-1 | once | TRBD1 | TRBV12-3/TRBV12-4 | CASSLDRVEAFF | TGTGCCAGCAGCCTGGACAGGGTTGAAGCTTTCTTT
TRBJ2-3 | once | NA | TRBV3-1/TRBV3-2 | CASSLSGRTQGTTQYF | TGTGCCAGCAGCCTATCCGGAAGAACACAGGGCACTACGCAGTATTTT
TRBJ2-1 | NA | NA | TRBV6-5 | CACAKGVYNEQFF | TGTGCCTGTGCTAAAGGGGTTTACAATGAGCAGTTCTTC
TRBJ2-7 | NA | NA | TRBV6-6 | CASAFDYNSYEQYF | TGTGCCAGCGCCTTTGACTACAACTCCTACGAGCAGTACTTC
TRBJ2-7 | NA | NA | TRBV5-4 | CASSSGQSISYEQYF | TGTGCCAGCAGCTCCGGACAGAGTATCTCCTACGAGCAGTACTTC
TRBJ2-3 | NA | NA | TRBV7-2 | CASSLGGLSDTQYF | TGTGCCAGCAGCTTAGGGGGACTTTCAGATACGCAGTATTTT
TRBJ2-5 | NA | TRBD2 | TRBV7-9 | CASSLSSGESRETQYF | TGTGCCAGCAGCTTGTCTAGCGGGGAGAGCCGGGAGACCCAGTACTTC
TRBJ2-3 | NA | TRBD1 | TRBV7-9 | CASSLDRGADTQYF | TGTGCCAGCAGCTTAGACAGGGGCGCAGATACGCAGTATTTT
TRBJ2-7 | once | NA | TRBV5-6 | CASRWGGEQYF | TGTGCCAGCAGGTGGGGCGGCGAGCAGTACTTC
TRBJ1-2 | NA | NA | TRBV7-3 | CASSAGVGAGYTF | TGTGCCAGCAGCGCGGGAGTCGGGGCGGGCTACACCTTC